Reported below is one T cell receptor (beta chain). The sample belongs to a study of blood T cell repertoires in COVID-19. Study information: The United States, Italy and Spain were the sources of the acute and convalescent COVID-19 samples.

CDR3 length: 16 residues. Germline CDR1 SGHNT, CDR2 YENEEA. V was shortened by 5 bases and J by 3 bases, with 16 bases between the two germline ends. Original analysis: Estimated nucleated cell counts came from reference gene primer amplification. Assay: immunoSEQ multiplex PCR; the TCRdb copy retains only in-frame clones and omits some. V, J and clone size derive from that table, while D and trimming were established from the DNA sequence. The sample consists of about 100,000 clones, roughly nine tenths of them appearing once. This sequence joins TRBV11-3 and TRBJ2-2; a weak D match, TRBD1 (6 bases). The sample comprised peripheral blood. The receptor's source is a man in his fifties with active COVID-19. The CDR3 region has the DNA TGTGCCAGCAGCACCCGATTCAGGGGCCACACCGGGGAGCTGTTTTTT. As protein: CASSTRFRGHTGELFF.